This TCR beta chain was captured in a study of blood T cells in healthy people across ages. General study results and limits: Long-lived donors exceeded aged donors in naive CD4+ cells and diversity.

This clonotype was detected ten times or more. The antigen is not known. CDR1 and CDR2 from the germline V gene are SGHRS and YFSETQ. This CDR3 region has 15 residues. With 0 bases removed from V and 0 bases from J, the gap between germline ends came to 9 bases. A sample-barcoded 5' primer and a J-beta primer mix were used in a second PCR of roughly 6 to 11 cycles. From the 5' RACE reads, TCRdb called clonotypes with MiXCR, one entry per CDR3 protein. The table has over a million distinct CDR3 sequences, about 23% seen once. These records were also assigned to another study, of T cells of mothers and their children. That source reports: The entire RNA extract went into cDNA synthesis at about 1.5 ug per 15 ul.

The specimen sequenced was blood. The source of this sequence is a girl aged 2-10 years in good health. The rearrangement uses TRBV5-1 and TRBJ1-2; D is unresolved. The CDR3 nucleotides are TGCGCCAGCAGCTTGGGCTCGGTGACTAACTATGGCTACACCTTC. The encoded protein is CASSLGSVTNYGYTF.